This T cell receptor beta chain was identified during a study of molecular identifiers for immune sequencing clone quantification. Trimming removed 1 base at V and 5 bases at J, with 5 bases between. The germline gives CDR1 MNHNY, CDR2 SVGAGI (reference sequence). The CDR3 runs 12 residues. TCRdb redid the calling of the PCR reads with MiXCR, one entry per CDR3 protein. The profile shows around 25,000 distinct CDR3 sequences, about a sixth of them singletons. This clonotype was observed at least ten times. Its antigen is not identified. Overall study findings and caveats: Clones above 20 RNA copies contained over 98% of effector molecules and under 1% of naive molecules.

This sequence was found in a human donor in good health. Some libraries in this study had Jurkat cell RNA spiked in. Sequencing used naive CD8+ T cells from blood, with Jurkat cell RNA spiked in. This sample's subset: FACS-sorted CD8+CD4-CCR7+CD45RA+ naive T cells. The V and J genes are TRBV6-6 and TRBJ1-1; D unclear. CDR3 coding DNA: TGTGCCAGCAGTTACTTAGGGACTGAAGCTTTCTTT. Translating it yields CASSYLGTEAFF.